Listed below are T cell receptor beta chains from one sample, sequenced in a study of T cell responses to AZD1222 COVID-19 vaccine. The assay was immunoSEQ multiplex PCR, and TCRdb's table has in-frame clones only and misses some. The data contain approximately 220,000 clones, about 93% of them seen just once; the ten biggest clones take up less than 1.2%. The source was peripheral blood, collected on day 0 of MenACWY control vaccination. Receptors were obtained from an adult in good health. Each CDR3 is given with its conserved first and last residue. Each record gives: D gene, V gene, J gene, CDR3 DNA, CDR3 protein. D genes are given only for firm matches.

d_gene: TRBD1
v_gene: TRBV6-5
j_gene: TRBJ1-4
CDR3nt: TGTGCCAGCAGTTACTCGACAGGGAATATTGAAAAACTGTTTTTT
CDR3aa: CASSYSTGNIEKLFF

d_gene: TRBD1
v_gene: TRBV4-1
j_gene: TRBJ1-2
CDR3nt: TGCGCCAGCAGCCAAGTGCAGGGGGGATCAGCTAACTATGGCTACACCTTC
CDR3aa: CASSQVQGGSANYGYTF

d_gene: TRBD1
v_gene: TRBV7-8
j_gene: TRBJ1-3
CDR3nt: TGTGCCAGCAGGGGGACAGGAGGGCGAAACACCATATATTTT
CDR3aa: CASRGTGGRNTIYF

d_gene: .
v_gene: TRBV7-8
j_gene: TRBJ1-3
CDR3nt: TGTGCCAGCAGCTTAGTGCCCACAGGCGTCTCTGGAAACACCATATATTTT
CDR3aa: CASSLVPTGVSGNTIYF

d_gene: TRBD1
v_gene: TRBV5-1
j_gene: TRBJ1-4
CDR3nt: TGCGCCAGCAGCTTATCCGGGACAGGGGAGGGCTATAATGAAAAACTGTTTTTT
CDR3aa: CASSLSGTGEGYNEKLFF

d_gene: .
v_gene: TRBV7-9
j_gene: TRBJ1-4
CDR3nt: TGTGCCAGCAGCTCGGACGGTGCAACTAATGAAAAACTGTTTTTT
CDR3aa: CASSSDGATNEKLFF

d_gene: TRBD2
v_gene: TRBV4-3
j_gene: TRBJ2-3
CDR3nt: TGCGCCAGCAGCCAAGGGACTAGCGGGGGCACAGATACGCAGTATTTT
CDR3aa: CASSQGTSGGTDTQYF

d_gene: .
v_gene: TRBV19
j_gene: TRBJ1-1
CDR3nt: TGTGCCAGTACAGGGCGGATGAACACTGAAGCTTTCTTT
CDR3aa: CASTGRMNTEAFF

d_gene: .
v_gene: TRBV15
j_gene: TRBJ1-5
CDR3nt: TGTGCCACCAGCAGAGGGAGACAGCCCCAGCATTTT
CDR3aa: CATSRGRQPQHF

d_gene: .
v_gene: TRBV28
j_gene: TRBJ2-2
CDR3nt: TGTGCCAGCGTGACCGCCCCCACCGGGGAGCTGTTTTTT
CDR3aa: CASVTAPTGELFF

d_gene: .
v_gene: TRBV30
j_gene: TRBJ1-5
CDR3nt: TGTGCCTGGAGCGCGCTGGGCAATCAGCCCCAGCATTTT
CDR3aa: CAWSALGNQPQHF

d_gene: .
v_gene: TRBV28
j_gene: TRBJ1-2
CDR3nt: TGTGCCAGCAGTTCAGGGGAGTATGGCTACACCTTC
CDR3aa: CASSSGEYGYTF

d_gene: .
v_gene: TRBV5-6
j_gene: TRBJ1-1
CDR3nt: TGTGCCAGCAGCTTGGACAGGGTGAGGAACACTGAAGCTTTCTTT
CDR3aa: CASSLDRVRNTEAFF

d_gene: .
v_gene: TRBV18
j_gene: TRBJ2-2
CDR3nt: TGTGCCAGCTCACCAGATGTCGACGGGGAGCTGTTTTTT
CDR3aa: CASSPDVDGELFF

d_gene: .
v_gene: TRBV12-3/TRBV12-4
j_gene: TRBJ1-1
CDR3nt: TGTGCCAGCAGTTTAGGACAGCCCGCTGAAGCTTTCTTT
CDR3aa: CASSLGQPAEAFF

d_gene: TRBD2
v_gene: TRBV7-2
j_gene: TRBJ2-5
CDR3nt: TGTGCCAGCAGCTCGATGCGGGGGGCGAGGGAGACCCAGTACTTC
CDR3aa: CASSSMRGARETQYF

d_gene: TRBD2
v_gene: TRBV3-1/TRBV3-2
j_gene: TRBJ2-7
CDR3nt: TGTGCCAGCAGCCAAGAATGGAGCGGGGGGGCCGTCGAGCAGTACTTC
CDR3aa: CASSQEWSGGAVEQYF

d_gene: TRBD1
v_gene: TRBV7-9
j_gene: TRBJ1-5
CDR3nt: TGTGCCAGCAGCTCGACAGGGGGTCGTCAGCCCCAGCATTTT
CDR3aa: CASSSTGGRQPQHF

d_gene: TRBD1
v_gene: TRBV7-7
j_gene: TRBJ1-4
CDR3nt: TGTGCTAGCAGCCCAGGGACAGGGGGGGCTGAAAAACTGTTTTTT
CDR3aa: CASSPGTGGAEKLFF

d_gene: .
v_gene: TRBV4-2
j_gene: TRBJ1-6
CDR3nt: TGTGCCAGCAGCCAAGCCCAGGGAAATTCACCCCTCCACTTT
CDR3aa: CASSQAQGNSPLHF

d_gene: TRBD1
v_gene: TRBV7-2
j_gene: TRBJ2-5
CDR3nt: TGTGCCAGCAGCTGGACAGGGAACAGAGAGACCCAGTACTTC
CDR3aa: CASSWTGNRETQYF

d_gene: TRBD1
v_gene: TRBV19
j_gene: TRBJ1-6
CDR3nt: TGTGCCAGTAGGGGGACAGGCGCCTATAATTCACCCCTCCACTTT
CDR3aa: CASRGTGAYNSPLHF

d_gene: .
v_gene: TRBV7-2
j_gene: TRBJ2-5
CDR3nt: TGTGCCAGCAGCTTTTCCGGGACAACAATAGAAGAGACCCAGTACTTC
CDR3aa: CASSFSGTTIEETQYF

d_gene: .
v_gene: TRBV6-5
j_gene: TRBJ1-1
CDR3nt: TGTGCCAGCAGAGGACGGGGGGGCACTGAAGCTTTCTTT
CDR3aa: CASRGRGGTEAFF

d_gene: .
v_gene: TRBV3-1/TRBV3-2
j_gene: TRBJ2-2
CDR3nt: TGTGCCAGCAGCCAAGAGCAGGGAAGAGTCGGGGAGCTGTTTTTT
CDR3aa: CASSQEQGRVGELFF

d_gene: .
v_gene: TRBV6-5
j_gene: TRBJ1-1
CDR3nt: TGTGCCACCCGGGGGGTCGGGATGAACACTGAAGCTTTCTTT
CDR3aa: CATRGVGMNTEAFF

d_gene: .
v_gene: TRBV18
j_gene: TRBJ1-1
CDR3nt: TGTGCCAGCTCACTGGACCAGAAAACTGAAGCTTTCTTT
CDR3aa: CASSLDQKTEAFF

d_gene: .
v_gene: TRBV5-1
j_gene: TRBJ2-5
CDR3nt: TGCGCCAGCAGCTTGATCTTCACAGGGAGAGAGACCCAGTACTTC
CDR3aa: CASSLIFTGRETQYF

d_gene: .
v_gene: TRBV2
j_gene: TRBJ1-4
CDR3nt: TGTGCCAGCAGGGTGGGGGTGAATGAAAAACTGTTTTTT
CDR3aa: CASRVGVNEKLFF

d_gene: .
v_gene: TRBV6-4
j_gene: TRBJ2-7
CDR3nt: TGTGCCAGTGATACAATCTACAGGGTCCACGAGCAGTACTTC
CDR3aa: CASDTIYRVHEQYF

d_gene: .
v_gene: TRBV3-1/TRBV3-2
j_gene: TRBJ1-2
CDR3nt: TGTGCCAGCAGCCAAGGGGTATGGGGCTACACCTTC
CDR3aa: CASSQGVWGYTF

d_gene: .
v_gene: TRBV6-1
j_gene: TRBJ1-5
CDR3nt: TGTGCCAGCAGTGAAGTTGGGTGGGGTCAGCCCCAGCATTTT
CDR3aa: CASSEVGWGQPQHF

d_gene: TRBD1
v_gene: TRBV28
j_gene: TRBJ2-6
CDR3nt: TGTGCCAGCAGTCCGGGACAGGGGCCAAGCTCTGGGGCCAACGTCCTGACTTTC
CDR3aa: CASSPGQGPSSGANVLTF

d_gene: TRBD1
v_gene: TRBV4-3
j_gene: TRBJ1-2
CDR3nt: TGCGCCAGCAGCCAGCCCGGTGACAGGGGGATAGGCTATGGCTACACCTTC
CDR3aa: CASSQPGDRGIGYGYTF

d_gene: TRBD1
v_gene: TRBV6-5
j_gene: TRBJ1-1
CDR3nt: TGTGCCAGCAGTTCAGGACAGGGAGTGCGTTCTGAAGCTTTCTTT
CDR3aa: CASSSGQGVRSEAFF

d_gene: .
v_gene: TRBV19
j_gene: TRBJ2-1
CDR3nt: TGTGCCAGTAGTATAGTCCTACTAGGGCGTGAGCAGTTCTTC
CDR3aa: CASSIVLLGREQFF

d_gene: TRBD1
v_gene: TRBV19
j_gene: TRBJ1-5
CDR3nt: TGTGCCAGCAACCCGGGACAGGGTGGTTTAAATCAGCCCCAGCATTTT
CDR3aa: CASNPGQGGLNQPQHF

d_gene: .
v_gene: TRBV3-1/TRBV3-2
j_gene: TRBJ1-2
CDR3nt: TGTGCCAGCAGCCAAGATCTGCAGGGATGGAATGGCTACACCTTC
CDR3aa: CASSQDLQGWNGYTF

d_gene: .
v_gene: TRBV7-2
j_gene: TRBJ1-4
CDR3nt: TGTGCCAGCAGCGATGCCCTCAGGGGAGCTAATGAAAAACTGTTTTTT
CDR3aa: CASSDALRGANEKLFF

d_gene: .
v_gene: TRBV7-2
j_gene: TRBJ2-6
CDR3nt: TGTGCCAGCAGCTTAGGCGGTCAGGGGGCCAACGTCCTGACTTTC
CDR3aa: CASSLGGQGANVLTF

d_gene: .
v_gene: TRBV28
j_gene: TRBJ1-4
CDR3nt: TGTGCCAGCAGTTTATATCGAGTCAGGGCTAATGAAAAACTGTTTTTT
CDR3aa: CASSLYRVRANEKLFF

d_gene: .
v_gene: TRBV4-1
j_gene: TRBJ2-7
CDR3nt: TGCGCCAGCAGCCAAGATTTGTGGCAGGGGACAAGAAACGAGCAGTACTTC
CDR3aa: CASSQDLWQGTRNEQYF